This TCR beta chain was found in a study of T cells in Graves' hyperthyroidism and ophthalmopathy. Authors of the study amplified TCR beta CDR3 regions from RNA transcripts. First-round RT-PCR targeting the TCR CDR3 was performed with the HTBI primer set. TCRdb re-analysed the multiplex PCR reads in MiXCR, keeping a single row per CDR3 protein. The repertoire holds about 640,000 distinct CDR3 sequences, under 25% seen once, with more than 30% in the top ten. CDR1 and CDR2 (germline): WSHSY, SAAADI. V shed 3 bases and J 5 bases; nucleotides not matched to a gene: 8. The CDR3 sequence is 15 residues long. This clonotype was seen only a few times.

The rearrangement joins TRBV10-2 to TRBJ2-5; 8 nucleotides align to TRBD1. This sequence originates from a man aged 25 to 45 with Graves' ophthalmopathy. The sequencing sample was made of blood. The CDR3 nucleotides are TGCGCCAGCAGTGATGGCCAGGGGGCCTGGGAGACCCAGTACTTC. Its protein product is CASSDGQGAWETQYF.